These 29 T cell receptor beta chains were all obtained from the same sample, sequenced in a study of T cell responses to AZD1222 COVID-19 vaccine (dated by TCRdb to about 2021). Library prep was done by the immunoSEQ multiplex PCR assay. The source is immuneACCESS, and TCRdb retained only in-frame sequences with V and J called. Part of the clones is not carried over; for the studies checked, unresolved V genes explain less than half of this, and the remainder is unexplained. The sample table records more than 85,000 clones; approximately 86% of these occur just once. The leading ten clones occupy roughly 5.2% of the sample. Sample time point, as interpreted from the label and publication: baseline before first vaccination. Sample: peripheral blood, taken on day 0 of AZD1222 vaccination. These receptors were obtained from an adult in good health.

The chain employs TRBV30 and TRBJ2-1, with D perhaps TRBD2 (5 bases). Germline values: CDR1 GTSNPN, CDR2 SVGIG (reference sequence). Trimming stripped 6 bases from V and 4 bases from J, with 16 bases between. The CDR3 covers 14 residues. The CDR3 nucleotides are TGTGCCTGCGCCCTAGGGCCGGGGTACAATGAGCAGTTCTTC. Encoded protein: CACALGPGYNEQFF.

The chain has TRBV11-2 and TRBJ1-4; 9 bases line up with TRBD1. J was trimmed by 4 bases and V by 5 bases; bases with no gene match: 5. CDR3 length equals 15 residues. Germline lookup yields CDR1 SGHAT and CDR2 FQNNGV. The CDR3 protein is CASSTRQGGNEKLFF. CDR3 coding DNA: TGTGCCAGCAGCACCCGACAGGGGGGTAATGAAAAACTGTTTTTT.

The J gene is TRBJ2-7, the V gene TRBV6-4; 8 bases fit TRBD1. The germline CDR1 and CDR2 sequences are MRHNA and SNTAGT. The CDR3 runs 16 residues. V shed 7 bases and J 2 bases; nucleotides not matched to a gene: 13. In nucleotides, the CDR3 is TGTGCCAGCACGGGAGAGCCAGGGGGCTGGACCTACGAGCAGTACTTC. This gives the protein CASTGEPGGWTYEQYF.

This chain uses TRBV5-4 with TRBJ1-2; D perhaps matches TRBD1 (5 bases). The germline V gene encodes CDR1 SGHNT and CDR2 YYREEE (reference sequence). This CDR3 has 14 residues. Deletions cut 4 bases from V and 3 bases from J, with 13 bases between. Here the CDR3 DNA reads TGTGCCAGCAGCACCAAAGGGGAGTACTATGGCTACACCTTC. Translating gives CASSTKGEYYGYTF.

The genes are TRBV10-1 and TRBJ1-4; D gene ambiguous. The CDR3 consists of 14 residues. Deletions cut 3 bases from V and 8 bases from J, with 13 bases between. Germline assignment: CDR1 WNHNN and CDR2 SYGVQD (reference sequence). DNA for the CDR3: TGCGCCAGCAGTGATCCGGTCCTTGGAGAAAAACTGTTTTTT. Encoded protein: CASSDPVLGEKLFF.

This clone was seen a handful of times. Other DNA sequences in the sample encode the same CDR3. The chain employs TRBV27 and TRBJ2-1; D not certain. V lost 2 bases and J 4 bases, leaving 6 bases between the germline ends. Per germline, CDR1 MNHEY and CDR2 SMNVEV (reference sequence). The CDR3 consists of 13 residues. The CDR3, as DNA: TGTGCCAGCAGTTTACGCCCATACAATGAGCAGTTCTTC. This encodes CASSLRPYNEQFF.

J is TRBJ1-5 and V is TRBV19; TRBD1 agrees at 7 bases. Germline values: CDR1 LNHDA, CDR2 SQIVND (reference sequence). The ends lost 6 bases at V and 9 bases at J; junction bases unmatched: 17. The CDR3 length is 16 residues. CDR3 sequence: CASRKQHRGSASPQHF. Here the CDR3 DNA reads TGTGCCAGTAGAAAGCAGCACAGGGGCTCCGCATCGCCCCAGCATTTT. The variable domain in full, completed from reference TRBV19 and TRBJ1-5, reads DGGITQSPKYLFRKEGQNVTLSCEQNLNHDAMYWYRQDPGQGLRLIYYSQIVNDFQKGDIAEGYSVSREKKESFPLTVTSAQKNPTAFYLCASRKQHRGSASPQHFGDGTRLSIL.

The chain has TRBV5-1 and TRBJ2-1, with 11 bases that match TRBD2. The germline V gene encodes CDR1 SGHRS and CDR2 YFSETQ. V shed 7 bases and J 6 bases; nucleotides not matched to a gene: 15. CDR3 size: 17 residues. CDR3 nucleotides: TGCGCCAGCGCCGGGAGGGTTAGCGGGGGGGTCGGCAATGAGCAGTTCTTC. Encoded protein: CASAGRVSGGVGNEQFF.

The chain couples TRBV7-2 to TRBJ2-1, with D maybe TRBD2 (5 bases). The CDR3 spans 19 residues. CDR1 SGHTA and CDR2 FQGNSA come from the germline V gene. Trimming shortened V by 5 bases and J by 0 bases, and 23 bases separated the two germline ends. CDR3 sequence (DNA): TGTGCCAGCAGCCCGATAGCCCCGGTGATAGGGAGCTCCTACAATGAGCAGTTCTTC. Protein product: CASSPIAPVIGSSYNEQFF.

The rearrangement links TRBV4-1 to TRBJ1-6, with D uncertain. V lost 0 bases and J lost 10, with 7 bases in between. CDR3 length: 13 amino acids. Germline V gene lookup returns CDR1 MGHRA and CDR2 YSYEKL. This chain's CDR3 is CASSQDEESPLHF. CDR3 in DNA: TGCGCCAGCAGCCAAGATGAGGAATCACCCCTCCACTTT.

CDR3 in DNA: TGTGCCACCAGTGGGGCCAGGGGGGATTACGAGACCCAGTACTTC. Its translation: CATSGARGDYETQYF. The chain carries TRBV24-1 and TRBJ2-5, with D possibly being TRBD1 (7 bases). V was shortened by 5 bases and J by 5 bases, with 17 bases between the two germline ends. CDR1 is KGHDR and CDR2 is SFDVKD in the germline V gene. The CDR3 is 15 residues long.

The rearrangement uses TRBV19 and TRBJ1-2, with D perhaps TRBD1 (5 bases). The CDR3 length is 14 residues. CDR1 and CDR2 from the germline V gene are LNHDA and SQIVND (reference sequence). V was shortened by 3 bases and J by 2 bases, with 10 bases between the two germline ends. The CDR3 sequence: CASSITGGNYGYTF. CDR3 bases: TGTGCCAGTAGTATTACAGGAGGCAACTATGGCTACACCTTC.

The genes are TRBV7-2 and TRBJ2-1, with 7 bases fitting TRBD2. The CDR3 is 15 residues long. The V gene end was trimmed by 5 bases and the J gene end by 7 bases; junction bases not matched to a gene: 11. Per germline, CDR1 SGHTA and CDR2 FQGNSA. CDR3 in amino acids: CASSTGAREVNEQFF. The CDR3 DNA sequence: TGTGCCAGCAGCACCGGAGCCCGGGAGGTAAATGAGCAGTTCTTC.

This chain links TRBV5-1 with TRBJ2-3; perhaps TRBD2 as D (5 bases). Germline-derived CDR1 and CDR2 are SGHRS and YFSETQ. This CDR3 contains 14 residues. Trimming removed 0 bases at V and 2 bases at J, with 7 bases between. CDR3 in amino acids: CASSLASNTDTQYF. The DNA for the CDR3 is TGCGCCAGCAGCTTGGCTAGCAACACAGATACGCAGTATTTT.

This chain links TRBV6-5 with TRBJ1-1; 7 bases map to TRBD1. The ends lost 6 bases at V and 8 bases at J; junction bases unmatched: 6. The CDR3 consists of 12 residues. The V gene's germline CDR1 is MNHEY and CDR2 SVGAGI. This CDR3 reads CASRRTGAEAFF. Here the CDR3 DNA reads TGTGCCAGCAGGAGGACAGGAGCGGAAGCTTTCTTT.

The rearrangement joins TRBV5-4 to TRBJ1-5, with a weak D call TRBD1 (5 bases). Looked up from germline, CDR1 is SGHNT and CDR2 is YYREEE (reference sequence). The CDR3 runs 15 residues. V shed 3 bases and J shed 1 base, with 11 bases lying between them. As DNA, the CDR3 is TGTGCCAGCAGCTCGGGTGGGGGGAGCAATCAGCCCCAGCATTTT. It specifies CASSSGGGSNQPQHF.

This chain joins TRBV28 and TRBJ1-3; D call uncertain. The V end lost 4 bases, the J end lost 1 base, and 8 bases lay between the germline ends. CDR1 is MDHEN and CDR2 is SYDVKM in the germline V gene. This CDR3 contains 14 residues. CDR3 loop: CASSSLGSGNTIYF. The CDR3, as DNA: TGTGCCAGCAGTTCCCTGGGGTCTGGAAACACCATATATTTT.

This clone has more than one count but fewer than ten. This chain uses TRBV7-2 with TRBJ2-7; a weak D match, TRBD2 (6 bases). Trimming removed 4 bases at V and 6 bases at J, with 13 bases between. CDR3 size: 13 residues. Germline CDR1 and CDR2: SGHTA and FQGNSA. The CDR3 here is CASSSRGSFEQYF. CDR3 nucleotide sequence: TGTGCCAGCAGCTCACGGGGGTCGTTCGAGCAGTACTTC.

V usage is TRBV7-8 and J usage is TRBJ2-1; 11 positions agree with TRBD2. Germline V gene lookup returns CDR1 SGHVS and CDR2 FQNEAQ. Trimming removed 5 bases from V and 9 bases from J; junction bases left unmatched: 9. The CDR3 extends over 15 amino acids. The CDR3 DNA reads TGTGCCAGCAGCGTCGTAGCGGGAGGGCTTAGTGAGCAGTTCTTC. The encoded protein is CASSVVAGGLSEQFF.

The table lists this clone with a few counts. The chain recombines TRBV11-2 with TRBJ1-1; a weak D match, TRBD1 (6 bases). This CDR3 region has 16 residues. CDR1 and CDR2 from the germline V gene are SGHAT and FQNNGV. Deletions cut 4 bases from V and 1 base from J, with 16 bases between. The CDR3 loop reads CASSSIRGRRNTEAFF. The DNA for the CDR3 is TGTGCCAGCAGCTCTATCAGGGGACGGCGGAACACTGAAGCTTTCTTT.

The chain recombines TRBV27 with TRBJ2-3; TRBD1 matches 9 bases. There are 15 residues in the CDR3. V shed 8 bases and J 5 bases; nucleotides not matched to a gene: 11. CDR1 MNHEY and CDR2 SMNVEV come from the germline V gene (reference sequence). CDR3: CASATGTGYLDTQYF. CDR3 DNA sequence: TGTGCCAGCGCGACCGGGACAGGGTATTTAGATACGCAGTATTTT.

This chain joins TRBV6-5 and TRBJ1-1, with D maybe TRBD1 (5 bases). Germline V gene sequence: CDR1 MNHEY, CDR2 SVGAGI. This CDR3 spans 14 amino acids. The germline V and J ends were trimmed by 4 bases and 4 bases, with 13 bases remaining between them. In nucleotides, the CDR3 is TGTGCCAGCAGTTGGCGGGGCGCGATCACTGAAGCTTTCTTT. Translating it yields CASSWRGAITEAFF.

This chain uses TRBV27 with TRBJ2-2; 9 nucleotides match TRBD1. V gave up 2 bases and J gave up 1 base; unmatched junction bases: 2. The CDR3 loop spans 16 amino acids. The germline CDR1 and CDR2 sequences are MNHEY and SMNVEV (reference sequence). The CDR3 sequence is CASSLGGQGNTGELFF. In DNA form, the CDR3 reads TGTGCCAGCAGTTTAGGGGGACAGGGGAACACCGGGGAGCTGTTTTTT.

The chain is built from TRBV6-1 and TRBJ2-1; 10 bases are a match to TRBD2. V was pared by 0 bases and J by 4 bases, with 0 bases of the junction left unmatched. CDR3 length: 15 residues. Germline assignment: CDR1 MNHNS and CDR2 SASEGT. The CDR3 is CASSEAAGGYNEQFF. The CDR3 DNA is TGTGCCAGCAGTGAAGCAGCGGGAGGGTACAATGAGCAGTTCTTC.

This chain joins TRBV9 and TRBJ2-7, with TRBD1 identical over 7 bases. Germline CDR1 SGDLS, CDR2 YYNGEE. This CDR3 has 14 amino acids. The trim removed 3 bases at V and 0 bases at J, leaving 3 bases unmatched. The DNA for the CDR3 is TGTGCCAGCAGCGCGACAGGGAACTCCTACGAGCAGTACTTC. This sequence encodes CASSATGNSYEQYF.

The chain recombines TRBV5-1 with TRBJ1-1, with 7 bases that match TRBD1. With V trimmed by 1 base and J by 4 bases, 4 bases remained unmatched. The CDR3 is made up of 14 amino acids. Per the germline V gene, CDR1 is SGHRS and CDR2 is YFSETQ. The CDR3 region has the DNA TGCGCCAGCAGCTTGACAGGGGAGAGCACTGAAGCTTTCTTT. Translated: CASSLTGESTEAFF.

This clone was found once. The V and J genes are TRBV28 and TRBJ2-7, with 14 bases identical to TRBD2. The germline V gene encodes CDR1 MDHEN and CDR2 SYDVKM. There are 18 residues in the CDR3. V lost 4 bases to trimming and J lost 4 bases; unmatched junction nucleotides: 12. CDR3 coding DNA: TGTGCCAGCAGTTCGGGACTAGCGGGAGATGAAAGTTTTTACGAGCAGTACTTC. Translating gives CASSSGLAGDESFYEQYF. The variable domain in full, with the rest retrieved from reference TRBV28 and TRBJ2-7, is DVKVTQSSRYLVKRTGEKVFLECVQDMDHENMFWYRQDPGLGLRLIYFSYDVKMKEKGDIPEGYSVSREKKERFSLILESASTNQTSMYLCASSSGLAGDESFYEQYFGPGTRLTVT.

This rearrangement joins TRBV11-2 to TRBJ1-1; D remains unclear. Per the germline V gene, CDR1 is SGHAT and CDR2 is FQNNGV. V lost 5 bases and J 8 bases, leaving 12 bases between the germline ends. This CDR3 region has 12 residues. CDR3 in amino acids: CASSRIVEEAFF. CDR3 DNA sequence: TGTGCCAGCAGCAGAATCGTAGAGGAAGCTTTCTTT.

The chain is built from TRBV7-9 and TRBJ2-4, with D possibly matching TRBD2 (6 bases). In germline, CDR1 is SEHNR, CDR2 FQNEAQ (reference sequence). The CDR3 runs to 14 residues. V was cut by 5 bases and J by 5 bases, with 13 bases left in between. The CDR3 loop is CASSRGGGENIQYF. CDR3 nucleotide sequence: TGTGCCAGCAGCCGAGGAGGAGGGGAAAACATTCAGTACTTC.